This T cell receptor beta chain was sequenced in a study of shared clonotypes between healthy human individuals. As for the study in general: Per donor, three plates held CD4 naive cells, three held CD4 memory, two held CD8 naive and one held CD8 memory.

Whole-study findings and limits: Clonotype sharing among donors likely depends on sequencing depth.

Worth noting for this clone: As yet, its antigen is unknown.

Libraries were prepared by immunoSEQ multiplex PCR; TCRdb keeps only in-frame clonotypes and omits some of them. The sample holds millions of clones, roughly 93% seen once. The sequence was obtained from a young man in good health. Some clones in this sample may be carry-over from other donors' samples. The sample consisted of naive CD4+ T cells from PBMCs. Sample subset: CD45RA+ positively selected.

The CDR3 bases are TGTGCCAGCAGCCACAACCTCGGGGGGAGCTCTGAAGCTTTCTTT. Translated, it gives CASSHNLGGSSEAFF. V gene TRBV7-9 combines with J gene TRBJ1-1, with a tentative D call TRBD1 (5 bases). The CDR3 covers 15 residues. V shed 5 bases and J shed 6 bases, with 19 bases lying between them. Per germline, CDR1 SEHNR and CDR2 FQNEAQ (reference sequence).